Following are 25 T cell receptor beta chains from one sample sequenced in a study of cytomegalovirus exposure and HLA in healthy donors. PCR employed 60 Vbeta and 13 Jbeta primers. Sequencing was performed with immunoSEQ multiplex PCR; in TCRdb, only in-frame clones are kept and a portion is missing. This sample has some 94,000 clones, with about two thirds found just once. Sequencing was performed on PBMCs. The receptors were sampled from a man between 50 and 59 years old in good health and CMV-seronegative.

V is TRBV7-2 and J is TRBJ1-2; D uncertain. CDR3 size: 13 residues. Germline CDR1 is SGHTA and CDR2 is FQGNSA. V dropped 3 bases and J dropped 5 bases, with 10 bases sitting between them. The DNA of the CDR3 is TGTGCCAGCAGCTTCTCGTCGGAGTATGGCTACACCTTC. Its protein product is CASSFSSEYGYTF.

This clone was seen more than once but under ten times. The chain joins TRBV19 to TRBJ2-6; weak D call: TRBD1 (5 bases). This CDR3 has 16 residues. The germline CDR1 and CDR2 sequences are LNHDA and SQIVND (reference sequence). Trimming took off 7 bases at V and 0 bases at J, with 13 bases between the two ends. This CDR3 reads CASKPGPYSGANVLTF. The CDR3 DNA is TGTGCCAGTAAGCCAGGGCCCTACTCTGGGGCCAACGTCCTGACTTTC.

The chain combines TRBV6-6 with TRBJ1-4; tentative D call: TRBD1 (5 bases). Looked up from germline, CDR1 is MNHNY and CDR2 is SVGAGI (reference sequence). The CDR3 is 11 residues long. The germline V and J ends were trimmed by 2 bases and 14 bases, with 9 bases remaining between them. CDR3 nucleotides: TGTGCCAGCAGTTACGCGGGACTTCTGTTTTTT. This translates into CASSYAGLLFF.

This sequence joins TRBV4-2 and TRBJ1-2, with 9 bases aligning to TRBD1. Trimming at V came to 1 base and at J to 3 bases, leaving 3 bases not matched to a gene. Germline V gives CDR1 LGHNA, CDR2 YNFKEQ. The CDR3 consists of 15 residues. The CDR3 nucleotides are TGTGCCAGCAGCCAAGGCGGACAGGGGTACTATGGCTACACCTTC. It is translated as CASSQGGQGYYGYTF.

J is TRBJ2-3 and V is TRBV15; TRBD2 is a possible D gene (5 bases). The CDR3 is made up of 17 amino acids. Germline V CDR1 and CDR2: LNHNV, YYDKDF (reference sequence). V lost 3 bases and J 2 bases, leaving 18 bases between the germline ends. CDR3 residues: CATSSKAGRGHTDTQYF. As DNA, the CDR3 is TGTGCCACCAGCAGTAAGGCGGGTCGCGGCCACACAGATACGCAGTATTTT.

This clone has just one count. This chain links TRBV5-6 with TRBJ1-1; D ambiguous. Germline values: CDR1 SGHDT, CDR2 YYEEEE. The germline V and J ends were trimmed by 5 bases and 5 bases, with 10 bases remaining between them. The CDR3 contains 12 residues. CDR3 sequence (DNA): TGTGCCAGCAGTCGTAGGAGGACTGAAGCTTTCTTT. It yields the protein CASSRRRTEAFF.

This clone was found once. The V and J genes are TRBV7-9 and TRBJ2-3, with TRBD2 as a possible D gene (7 bases). V was pared by 5 bases and J by 2 bases, with 17 bases between. This CDR3 has 16 residues. The germline CDR1 and CDR2 sequences are SEHNR and FQNEAQ (reference sequence). The CDR3 DNA is TGTGCCAGCAGCCCGCGGGGGCTAGACCCCACAGATACGCAGTATTTT. This codes for CASSPRGLDPTDTQYF.

This sequence joins TRBV6-1 and TRBJ1-5, with a weak D call TRBD1 (5 bases). With 4 bases removed from V and 0 bases from J, the gap between germline ends came to 10 bases. The germline gives CDR1 MNHNS, CDR2 SASEGT. This CDR3 has 15 residues. As DNA, the CDR3 is TGTGCCAGCAGTGTACAGGATAATAGCAATCAGCCCCAGCATTTT. This encodes CASSVQDNSNQPQHF.

The rearrangement links TRBV21-1 to TRBJ1-1; no DNA check was done on the table's D call, TRBD1. TRBV21-1 is a pseudogene. The CDR3 has 14 residues. CDR3 DNA sequence: TGTGCCAGCAGCAAAAATGGGCCTGGCACTGAAGCTTTCTTT. It is translated as CASSKNGPGTEAFF.

This clone occurred once. The chain uses TRBV6-5 and TRBJ2-6; D not resolved. In germline, CDR1 is MNHEY, CDR2 SVGAGI. The V end lost 4 bases, the J end lost 0 bases, and 4 bases lay between the germline ends. The CDR3 is 14 amino acids. The CDR3 reads CASSSISGANVLTF. The CDR3 DNA follows: TGTGCCAGCAGTTCAATCTCTGGGGCCAACGTCCTGACTTTC.

The genes are TRBV9 and TRBJ2-3; the D gene is possibly TRBD2 (5 bases). Looked up from germline, CDR1 is SGDLS and CDR2 is YYNGEE. The CDR3 extends over 13 amino acids. Trimming cost V 7 bases and J 0 bases, with 9 bases left between them. The chain's CDR3 is CASGGLSTDTQYF. The CDR3 DNA sequence: TGTGCCAGCGGAGGCCTAAGCACAGATACGCAGTATTTT.

This sequence joins TRBV9 and TRBJ2-4; 7 nucleotides line up with TRBD1. J gave up 4 bases and V 0 bases, and 4 bases lay outside the gene matches. The CDR3 covers 15 residues. Germline lookup yields CDR1 SGDLS and CDR2 YYNGEE. CDR3 amino acids: CASSVDGTAKNIQYF. The CDR3 DNA sequence: TGTGCCAGCAGCGTAGATGGGACAGCAAAAAACATTCAGTACTTC.

The rearrangement uses TRBV23-1 and TRBJ2-7; unclear D gene. Being an ORF, TRBV23-1 has a function that is uncertain. V was cut by 4 bases and J by 2 bases, with 15 bases left in between. This CDR3 has 15 amino acids. This CDR3 is CASSLPPQVPYEQYV. CDR3 nucleotide sequence: TGCGCCAGCAGTCTACCACCCCAGGTACCCTACGAGCAGTACGTC.

The gene calls are TRBV10-3 and TRBJ1-1; TRBD1 matches at 7 bases. The V gene's germline CDR1 is ENHRY and CDR2 SYGVKD. This CDR3 is 14 amino acids long. V was pared by 6 bases and J by 2 bases, with 6 bases of the junction left unmatched. CDR3 in amino acids: CAIRRDSLNTEAFF. DNA of the CDR3: TGTGCCATCAGACGGGACAGCTTAAACACTGAAGCTTTCTTT.

This clone was counted between two and nine times. This chain joins TRBV7-9 and TRBJ1-1; 7 nucleotides line up with TRBD1. Germline V gene lookup returns CDR1 SEHNR and CDR2 FQNEAQ (reference sequence). Trimming removed 5 bases from V and 0 bases from J; junction bases left unmatched: 6. The CDR3 has 15 residues. This chain's CDR3 is CASSLQGPVNTEAFF. CDR3 nucleotides: TGTGCCAGCAGCCTACAGGGGCCAGTGAACACTGAAGCTTTCTTT.

This clone showed up just a few times. The chain couples TRBV28 to TRBJ1-1; D gene ambiguous. The CDR3 totals 13 residues. The germline V and J ends were trimmed by 2 bases and 8 bases, with 12 bases remaining between them. Germline V gene data show CDR1 as MDHEN and CDR2 as SYDVKM. The CDR3 bases are TGTGCCAGCAGTTTAGCAGAGCGGCGAGAAGCTTTCTTT. Translation: CASSLAERREAFF. Drawing the rest from reference TRBV28 and TRBJ1-1, the complete variable domain is DVKVTQSSRYLVKRTGEKVFLECVQDMDHENMFWYRQDPGLGLRLIYFSYDVKMKEKGDIPEGYSVSREKKERFSLILESASTNQTSMYLCASSLAERREAFFGQGTRLTVV.

The chain is built from TRBV2 and TRBJ2-1; 8 bases are shared with TRBD2. The length of the CDR3 is 14 residues. Germline V gene lookup returns CDR1 SNHLY and CDR2 FYNNEI. V lost 5 bases and J lost 8; bases outside the gene matches: 8. The CDR3, as DNA: TGTGCCAGCAGTCTCGCAGCGGGAGAATATGAGCAGTTCTTC. This gives the protein CASSLAAGEYEQFF.

The chain employs TRBV5-4 and TRBJ2-5; TRBD1 is a possible D gene (6 bases). The germline V gene encodes CDR1 SGHNT and CDR2 YYREEE (reference sequence). CDR3 length: 15 amino acids. Between the trimmed V and J ends, which lost 2 bases and 5 bases, there was a span of 16 bases. CDR3 nucleotides: TGTGCCAGCAGCTTAGGTCAGGGGTCGGGGGAGACCCAGTACTTC. Its translation is CASSLGQGSGETQYF.

In this sample, this clone turned up once. CDR3 in amino acids: CASSPRGFTDTQYF. As DNA, the CDR3 is TGTGCCAGCAGCCCCCGGGGGTTTACAGATACGCAGTATTTT. V usage is TRBV11-3 and J usage is TRBJ2-3, with a weak D call TRBD2 (6 bases). The CDR3 extends over 14 amino acids. Per germline, CDR1 SGHNT and CDR2 YENEEA. V was trimmed by 5 bases and J by 3 bases, leaving 12 bases between them.

V gene TRBV4-3 combines with J gene TRBJ1-1, with D uncertain. V was cut by 0 bases and J by 0 bases, with 14 bases left in between. The CDR3 contains 17 residues. Germline V gene lookup returns CDR1 LGHNA and CDR2 YSLEER. The CDR3 loop is CASSQDPPGRMNTEAFF. CDR3 nucleotides: TGCGCCAGCAGCCAAGATCCCCCCGGGAGGATGAACACTGAAGCTTTCTTT.

The chain carries TRBV5-1 and TRBJ2-5; 7 bases match TRBD2. Germline CDR1 SGHRS, CDR2 YFSETQ. After removal of 3 bases from V and 5 bases from J, the junction contained 10 bases not matched to a gene. The CDR3 sequence is 15 residues long. CDR3 DNA: TGCGCCAGCAGCTCTCCGGGAGGCAGGTGGGAGACCCAGTACTTC. Protein product: CASSSPGGRWETQYF.

This chain uses TRBV12-5 with TRBJ2-5; 13 bases are a match to TRBD2. Germline V gene sequence: CDR1 LGHNT, CDR2 FRNRAP. CDR3 length: 17 residues. With V trimmed by 1 base and J by 5 bases, 7 bases remained unmatched. For the CDR3, the DNA is TGTGCTAGTGGTTTGGCCCGGACTAGCGGGAGTGGTGAGACCCAGTACTTC. This sequence encodes CASGLARTSGSGETQYF.

The rearrangement uses TRBV2 and TRBJ2-5; no firm D call. The CDR3 covers 14 residues. Deletions cut 4 bases from V and 4 bases from J, with 13 bases between. The germline CDR1 and CDR2 sequences are SNHLY and FYNNEI. CDR3 DNA sequence: TGTGCCAGCAGTGGGGCCACATCGGCAGAGACCCAGTACTTC. This gives the protein CASSGATSAETQYF.

This clone was observed a handful of times. This chain uses TRBV18 with TRBJ1-6; 7 nucleotides match TRBD1. V gave up 6 bases and J gave up 8 bases; unmatched junction bases: 4. This CDR3 comprises 13 residues. Germline lookup yields CDR1 KGHSH and CDR2 LQKENI. CDR3 in amino acids: CASSPDRDSPLHF. DNA of the CDR3: TGTGCCAGCTCTCCAGACAGGGATTCACCCCTCCACTTT.

The J gene is TRBJ2-7, the V gene TRBV18; 11 nucleotides match TRBD2. The germline gives CDR1 KGHSH, CDR2 LQKENI. The CDR3 runs to 16 residues. V was clipped by 2 bases and J by 2 bases; unmatched bases: 5. CDR3 in DNA: TGTGCCAGCTCACCATTCTTGACTAGCGGGGCCTACGAGCAGTACTTC. This encodes CASSPFLTSGAYEQYF.